This T cell receptor beta chain comes out of a study of beta chain features in type 1 diabetes. This clone turned up a few times. Its antigen remains unidentified. One heparinised draw, averaging roughly 110 mL, was taken per donor. General study points: All four CD4+ subsets from Type 1 diabetes patients carried moderately but significantly shorter TCRB CDR3s.

The study reverse transcribed the entire isolated RNA, so it sequenced expressed TCRB transcripts. Clones were sequenced by immunoSEQ multiplex PCR, and TCRdb holds only the in-frame ones, with some missing. Of more than 95,000 clones listed, approximately 15% are singletons. The V end lost 6 bases, the J end lost 8 bases, and 16 bases lay between the germline ends. CDR1 MNHEY and CDR2 SVGAGI come from the germline V gene. The CDR3 runs to 14 residues. V usage is TRBV6-5 and J usage is TRBJ1-4, with D tentatively TRBD1 (6 bases). The sequenced sample was central memory CD4+ T cells from blood. The TCR originated in a man in his late teens or twenties with type 1 diabetes. DNA for the CDR3: TGTGCCAGCAGGCCTACAGGGCCTGTAGAAAAACTGTTTTTT. Its protein product is CASRPTGPVEKLFF.